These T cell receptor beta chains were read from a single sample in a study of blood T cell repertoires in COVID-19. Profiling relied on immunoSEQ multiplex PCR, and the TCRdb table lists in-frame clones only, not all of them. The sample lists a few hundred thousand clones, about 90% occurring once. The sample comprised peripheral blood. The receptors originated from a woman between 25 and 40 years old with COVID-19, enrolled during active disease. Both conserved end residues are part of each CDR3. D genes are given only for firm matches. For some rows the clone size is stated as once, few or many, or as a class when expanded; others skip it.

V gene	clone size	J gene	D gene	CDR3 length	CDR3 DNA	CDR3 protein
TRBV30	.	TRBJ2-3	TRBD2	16	TGTGCCTGGGACCCAGGACTAGCGTCTGGCACAGATACGCAGTATTTT	CAWDPGLASGTDTQYF
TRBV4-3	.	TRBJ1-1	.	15	TGCGCCAGCAGCCAACAGATACAGCCGGACACTGAAGCTTTCTTT	CASSQQIQPDTEAFF
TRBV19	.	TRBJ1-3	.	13	TGTGCCAGTGGGGCCGACTCTGGAAACACCATATATTTT	CASGADSGNTIYF
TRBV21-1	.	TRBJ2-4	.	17	TGTGCCAGCAGCAGGACAAAGCCCACCCTAGCCAAAAACATTCAGTACTTC	CASSRTKPTLAKNIQYF
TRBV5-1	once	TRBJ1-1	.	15	TGCGCCAGCAGCTTGGTACCAGGGGTGAACACTGAAGCTTTCTTT	CASSLVPGVNTEAFF
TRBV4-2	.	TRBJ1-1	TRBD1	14	TGTGCCAGCAGCCAAGATCAGGGGGCAGGGGACGCTTTCTTT	CASSQDQGAGDAFF
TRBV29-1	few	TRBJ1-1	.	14	TGCAGCGTTGAGGGCCGAAAAGGAAACACTGAAGCTTTCTTT	CSVEGRKGNTEAFF
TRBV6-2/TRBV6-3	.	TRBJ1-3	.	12	TGTGCCAGCAGTTACCTGGGAGGCGTTGGCTATTTT	CASSYLGGVGYF
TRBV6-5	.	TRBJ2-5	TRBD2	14	TGTGCCAGCAGTAAACCGGGACTACAAGAGACCCAGTACTTC	CASSKPGLQETQYF
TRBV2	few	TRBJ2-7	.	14	TGTGCCAGCAGTGAAACTGGGAGATTGGTCGAGCAGTACTTC	CASSETGRLVEQYF
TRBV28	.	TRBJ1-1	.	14	TGTGCCAGCAGTTTACGGGGTAAGCCCACAGAAGCTTTCTTT	CASSLRGKPTEAFF
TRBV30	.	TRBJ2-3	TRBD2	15	TGTGCCTGGGTGGGACTAGCGGGACCTATCGGTACGCAGTATTTT	CAWVGLAGPIGTQYF
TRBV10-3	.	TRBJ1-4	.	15	TGTGCCACGGGGGAGGGGACCGCAACTAATGAAAAACTGTTTTTT	CATGEGTATNEKLFF
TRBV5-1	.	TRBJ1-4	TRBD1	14	TGCGCCAGCAGCTTAGGACAGGTGGGGGAAAAACTGTTTTTT	CASSLGQVGEKLFF
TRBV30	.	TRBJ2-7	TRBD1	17	TGTGCCTGGAGTACCGACCTTGTGGGGACAGCCTCCTACGAGCAGTACTTC	CAWSTDLVGTASYEQYF
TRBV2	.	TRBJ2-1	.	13	TGTGCCAGCAGTGAAAACTTTTACAATGAGCAGTTCTTC	CASSENFYNEQFF
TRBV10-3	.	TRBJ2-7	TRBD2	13	TGTGCCATGTCGGCTAGCGGGAGTTACGAGCGGTACTTC	CAMSASGSYERYF
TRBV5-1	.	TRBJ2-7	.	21	TGCGCCAGCAGTCGACAGGGGGCGATTAGCGGGAGGGCCTATCGTGCCTACGAGCAGTACTTC	CASSRQGAISGRAYRAYEQYF
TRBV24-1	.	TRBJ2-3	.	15	TGTGCCACCAGTGACCGAAGACTAGTAGCAGATACGCAGTATTTT	CATSDRRLVADTQYF
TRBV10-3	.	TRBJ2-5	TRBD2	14	TGTGCCATCAGTGCGGTAGCGGGGGAAGAGACCCAGTACTTC	CAISAVAGEETQYF
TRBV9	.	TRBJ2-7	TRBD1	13	TGTGCCAGCAGCTCGGGACAGTCCAACGAGCAGTACTTC	CASSSGQSNEQYF
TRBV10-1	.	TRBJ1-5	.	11	TGCGCCAGCAGTGAGTTACAGCCCCAGCATTTT	CASSELQPQHF
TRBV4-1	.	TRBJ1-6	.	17	TGCGCCAGCAGCCAAGTTCGGCAGGCAGGGAATAATTCACCCCTCCACTTT	CASSQVRQAGNNSPLHF
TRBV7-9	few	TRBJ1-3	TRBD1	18	TGTGCCAGCAGCCCCAAAGTACAGGGACAGAGCTCTGGAAACACCATATATTTT	CASSPKVQGQSSGNTIYF
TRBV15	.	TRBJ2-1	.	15	TGTGCCACCAGCACAGACCCTCAGGCCTACAATGAGCAGTTCTTC	CATSTDPQAYNEQFF
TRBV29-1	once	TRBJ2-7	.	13	TGCAGCGTTGTCGGACTACCCCAATACGAGCAGTACTTC	CSVVGLPQYEQYF
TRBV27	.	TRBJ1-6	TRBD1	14	TGTGCCAGCAGCCTGGACAGGGGAGAATCACCCCTCCACTTT	CASSLDRGESPLHF
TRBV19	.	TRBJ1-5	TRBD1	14	TGTGCCAGTAGTACGGGACAGGGAATGGAGCCCCAGCATTTT	CASSTGQGMEPQHF
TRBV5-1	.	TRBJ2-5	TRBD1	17	TGCGCCAGCAGCTTGGGCCCTGCGACAGGGGGTGGAGAGACCCAGTACTTC	CASSLGPATGGGETQYF
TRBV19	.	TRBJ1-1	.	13	TGTGCCAGTAGTGTGGGAGCGAACACTGAAGCTTTCTTT	CASSVGANTEAFF
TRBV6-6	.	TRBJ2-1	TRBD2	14	TGTGCCAGCAGTTACGGCGCGGGAGGTAAAGAGCAGTTCTTC	CASSYGAGGKEQFF
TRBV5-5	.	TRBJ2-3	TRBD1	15	TGTGCCAGCAGCTTGGGGCAGGGGGGCACAGATACGCAGTATTTT	CASSLGQGGTDTQYF
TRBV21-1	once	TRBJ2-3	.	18	TGTGCCAGCAGCAAAAGAGAAAGGGTACAGGGCGGCACAGATACGCAGTATTTT	CASSKRERVQGGTDTQYF
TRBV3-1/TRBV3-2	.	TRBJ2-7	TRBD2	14	TGTGCCAGCAGCCAGGGACTAGCGGCCTACGAGCAGTACTTC	CASSQGLAAYEQYF
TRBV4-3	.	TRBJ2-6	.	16	TGCGCCAGCAGCCAAACCCACAGGGTTGGGGCCAACGTCCTGACTTTC	CASSQTHRVGANVLTF
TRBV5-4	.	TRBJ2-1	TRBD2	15	TGTGCCAGCAGCTCTCTGAAGCGGGAGGGAAATGAGCAGTTCTTC	CASSSLKREGNEQFF
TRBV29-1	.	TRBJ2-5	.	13	TGCAGCGCCAGCGATCTAGCGAGGGAGACCCAGTACTTC	CSASDLARETQYF
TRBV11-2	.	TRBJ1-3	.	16	TGTGCCAGCAGCTTGCCCAGGGGTATGGGTGGAAACACCATATATTTT	CASSLPRGMGGNTIYF
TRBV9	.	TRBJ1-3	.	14	TGTGCCAGCAGCCGTCGGGACTCTGGAAACACCATATATTTT	CASSRRDSGNTIYF
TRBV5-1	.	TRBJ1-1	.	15	TGCGCCAGCAGCTTAGCGGGACGGCAGAACACTGAAGCTTTCTTT	CASSLAGRQNTEAFF
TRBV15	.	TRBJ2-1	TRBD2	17	TGTGCCACCAGCAGTGGGGGTAGCGGGACGGTGGGCAATGAGCAGTTCTTC	CATSSGGSGTVGNEQFF
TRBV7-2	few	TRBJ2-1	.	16	TGTGCCAGCAGCTTATATGGGGGCCGCTCCTACAATGAGCAGTTCTTC	CASSLYGGRSYNEQFF
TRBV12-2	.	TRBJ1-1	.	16	TGTGCAAGTCGCCCGGGAGAGGGGGCTGGGGTCACTGAAGCTTTCTTT	CASRPGEGAGVTEAFF
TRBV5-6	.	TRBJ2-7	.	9	TGTGCCAGCAGCCCGGAGCAGTACTTC	CASSPEQYF
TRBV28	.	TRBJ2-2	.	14	TGTGCCAGCAGCTCGACAGTTAACACCGGGGAGCTGTTTTTT	CASSSTVNTGELFF
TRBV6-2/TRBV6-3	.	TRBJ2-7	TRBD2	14	TGTGCCAGCAGTTCCGTCCGGGGGGGAGGCGAGCAGTACTTC	CASSSVRGGGEQYF
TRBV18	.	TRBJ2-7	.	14	TGTGCCAGCTCACCACCAACTACCTTCCACGAGCAGTACTTC	CASSPPTTFHEQYF
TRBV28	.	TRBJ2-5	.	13	TGTGCCAGCAGTTTGGCGGGGAGGGAGACCCAGTACTTC	CASSLAGRETQYF